Sequencing of this T cell receptor beta chain was carried out in a study of CD8 T cells in Susac syndrome. A quantity of roughly 0.5 to 1 ug RNA underwent reverse transcription using random hexamers. Amplification of TCR beta CDR3 used immunoSEQ multiplex PCR across 54 Vbeta and 13 Jbeta. TCRdb called the immunoSEQ multiplex PCR reads again in MiXCR, with one record for every CDR3 protein. The sample comprises 150,000 to 200,000 distinct CDR3 sequences, approximately 95% of which are singletons, and 0.15% to 0.2% rests with the top ten. CD8+ and CD4+ T cells from blood underwent TCR beta sequencing, which was carried out in a high-throughput format. Treatment-naive patients with stable or active relapsing-remitting disease served as multiple sclerosis controls. TEMRA cells underwent FACS enrichment and CD8+ and CD4+ T cells underwent negative isolation. The CDR3 has 12 residues. The J segment lost 0 bases and the V segment lost 7 bases, leaving 2 bases of the junction unmatched. The germline gives CDR1 SQVTM, CDR2 ANQGSEA.

This chain uses TRBV29-1 with TRBJ2-7; the match to TRBD1 covers 8 bases. The specimen sequenced was CD8+ T cells from PBMCs. The TCR originated in a human donor with multiple sclerosis. CDR3 loop: CSGGTGSYEQYF. The CDR3 DNA is TGCAGCGGGGGGACAGGCTCCTACGAGCAGTACTTC.